The rows below give T cell receptor beta chains drawn from one sample of a study of beta chain features in type 1 diabetes. Data came from immunoSEQ multiplex PCR; TCRdb stores just in-frame clones and leaves some out. The sample contains fewer than 70,000 clones, about three fifths of which appear only once. The sample taken for sequencing was stem cell memory CD4+ T cells from blood. These receptors were taken from a woman between 25 and 40 years old with type 1 diabetes. Both conserved end residues are part of each CDR3. The D gene is left open where the match is weak. Clone size, where shown, is once, few, many, or a class for clones that have expanded.

d_call: TRBD1; clone_size: -; v_call: TRBV5-1; j_call: TRBJ2-1; cdr3_nt: TGCGCCAGCAGCCCGACAGGGGAACTCTACAATGAGCAGTTCTTC; cdr3_aa: CASSPTGELYNEQFF
d_call: -; clone_size: -; v_call: TRBV7-3; j_call: TRBJ2-1; cdr3_nt: TGTGCCAGCAGCTTAATATCGCCCGGCGGTGAGCAGTTCTTC; cdr3_aa: CASSLISPGGEQFF
d_call: -; clone_size: few; v_call: TRBV2; j_call: TRBJ2-1; cdr3_nt: TGTGCCAGCAGGAACAAGAACAATGAGCAGTTCTTC; cdr3_aa: CASRNKNNEQFF
d_call: -; clone_size: once; v_call: TRBV5-1; j_call: TRBJ2-2; cdr3_nt: TGCGCCAGCAGCTTGGGCCTAGAGTTCACCGGGGAGCTGTTTTTT; cdr3_aa: CASSLGLEFTGELFF
d_call: -; clone_size: -; v_call: TRBV5-4; j_call: TRBJ2-5; cdr3_nt: TGTGCCAGCAGCTTGGCGCTAGGGGATCCCGTCCAAGAGACCCAGTACTTC; cdr3_aa: CASSLALGDPVQETQYF
d_call: -; clone_size: few; v_call: TRBV28; j_call: TRBJ1-1; cdr3_nt: TGTGCCAGCAGGCGACTCACTGAAGCTTTCTTT; cdr3_aa: CASRRLTEAFF
d_call: -; clone_size: -; v_call: TRBV9; j_call: TRBJ2-7; cdr3_nt: TGTGCCAGCAGCGTAGGTAACAGGATCTACGAGCAGTACTTC; cdr3_aa: CASSVGNRIYEQYF
d_call: TRBD2; clone_size: few; v_call: TRBV18; j_call: TRBJ2-1; cdr3_nt: TGTGCCAGCTCACCAACTAGCGGGAGTTATGAGCAGTTCTTC; cdr3_aa: CASSPTSGSYEQFF
d_call: TRBD1; clone_size: -; v_call: TRBV6-1; j_call: TRBJ1-5; cdr3_nt: TGTGCCAGCGGACAGGTTAGCAATCAGCCCCAGCATTTT; cdr3_aa: CASGQVSNQPQHF
d_call: -; clone_size: -; v_call: TRBV18; j_call: TRBJ1-1; cdr3_nt: TGTGCCAGCTCACCGGAGGAGGGAAAAGCTTTCTTT; cdr3_aa: CASSPEEGKAFF
d_call: TRBD1; clone_size: once; v_call: TRBV13; j_call: TRBJ2-7; cdr3_nt: TGTGCCAGCAGCTTAGTCCAGGGGGCTTACGAGCAGTACTTC; cdr3_aa: CASSLVQGAYEQYF
d_call: -; clone_size: -; v_call: TRBV10-3; j_call: TRBJ1-1; cdr3_nt: TGTGCCATCAGTGACACGAGGACTTTCTTT; cdr3_aa: CAISDTRTFF
d_call: -; clone_size: -; v_call: TRBV5-1; j_call: TRBJ1-2; cdr3_nt: TGCGCCAGCAGCGTGACAGTTCCCTATGGCTACACCTTC; cdr3_aa: CASSVTVPYGYTF
d_call: -; clone_size: once; v_call: TRBV18; j_call: TRBJ1-5; cdr3_nt: TGTGCCAGCTCACCAACAGATAGCAATCAGCCCCAGCATTTT; cdr3_aa: CASSPTDSNQPQHF
d_call: -; clone_size: -; v_call: TRBV6-5; j_call: TRBJ1-1; cdr3_nt: TGTGCCAGCAGTTACTCGATGGTGCCTGGGACAGAAGCTTTCTTT; cdr3_aa: CASSYSMVPGTEAFF
d_call: TRBD1; clone_size: few; v_call: TRBV2; j_call: TRBJ2-3; cdr3_nt: TGTGCCAGCAGCTCCCAGGGGGCAACAGATACGCAGTATTTT; cdr3_aa: CASSSQGATDTQYF
d_call: -; clone_size: -; v_call: TRBV30; j_call: TRBJ2-2; cdr3_nt: TGTGCCTGGAGGTCGACTAGATCTACCGGGGAGCTGTTTTTT; cdr3_aa: CAWRSTRSTGELFF
d_call: -; clone_size: -; v_call: TRBV2; j_call: TRBJ1-4; cdr3_nt: TGTGCCAGCAGTGAAGGGACAAGAAATGAAAAACTGTTTTTT; cdr3_aa: CASSEGTRNEKLFF
d_call: TRBD2; clone_size: -; v_call: TRBV7-3; j_call: TRBJ2-7; cdr3_nt: TGTGCCAGCAGCTTAAATTCAGCGGGAGGGTCCTACGAGCAGTACTTC; cdr3_aa: CASSLNSAGGSYEQYF
d_call: TRBD2; clone_size: -; v_call: TRBV5-1; j_call: TRBJ2-1; cdr3_nt: TGCGCCAGCAGCTTGGAAGGCAGCGGGGGCCACAATGAGCAGTTCTTC; cdr3_aa: CASSLEGSGGHNEQFF
d_call: TRBD1; clone_size: -; v_call: TRBV11-3; j_call: TRBJ1-2; cdr3_nt: TGTGCCAGCAGCCCAGGGACAGAAATTCAGTTTCACTATGGCTACACCTTC; cdr3_aa: CASSPGTEIQFHYGYTF
d_call: TRBD1; clone_size: -; v_call: TRBV28; j_call: TRBJ1-2; cdr3_nt: TGTGCCACCTGGAGGACAGGGATCGGGGGCTACACCTTC; cdr3_aa: CATWRTGIGGYTF
d_call: TRBD1; clone_size: -; v_call: TRBV19; j_call: TRBJ2-2; cdr3_nt: TGTGCCGCAGACAGGGGGCTAACCCCGAACACCGGGGAGCTGTTTTTT; cdr3_aa: CAADRGLTPNTGELFF
d_call: TRBD2; clone_size: -; v_call: TRBV27; j_call: TRBJ2-3; cdr3_nt: TGTGCCAGCAGTCTAGCGGGAACCTCAGATACGCAGTATTTT; cdr3_aa: CASSLAGTSDTQYF
d_call: -; clone_size: -; v_call: TRBV7-3; j_call: TRBJ2-1; cdr3_nt: TGTGCCAGCAGCTTGGGCCCCCCGGATCAGCAGTTCTTC; cdr3_aa: CASSLGPPDQQFF
d_call: TRBD2; clone_size: -; v_call: TRBV11-1; j_call: TRBJ2-3; cdr3_nt: TGTGCCAGCAGCTATTCTTCAGCGGGGGATAGGTCAGATACGCAGTATTTT; cdr3_aa: CASSYSSAGDRSDTQYF
d_call: -; clone_size: few; v_call: TRBV30; j_call: TRBJ2-5; cdr3_nt: TGTGCCTGGAGTGTAAACTCCCAAGAGACCCAGTACTTC; cdr3_aa: CAWSVNSQETQYF
d_call: -; clone_size: -; v_call: TRBV18; j_call: TRBJ1-2; cdr3_nt: TGTGCCAGCTCCGAGAGAACCCCGGATGGCTACACCTTC; cdr3_aa: CASSERTPDGYTF
d_call: -; clone_size: -; v_call: TRBV2; j_call: TRBJ2-7; cdr3_nt: TGTGCCAGCACCACGGGAATAGGGAATTACGAGCAGTACTTC; cdr3_aa: CASTTGIGNYEQYF
d_call: -; clone_size: -; v_call: TRBV5-1; j_call: TRBJ2-3; cdr3_nt: TGCGCCAGCAGCTTGTATGAGGAGGGCACAGATACGCAGTATTTT; cdr3_aa: CASSLYEEGTDTQYF
d_call: -; clone_size: -; v_call: TRBV19; j_call: TRBJ1-1; cdr3_nt: TGTGCCAGTAGTATAGCCGGTGACACTGAAGCTTTCTTT; cdr3_aa: CASSIAGDTEAFF
d_call: -; clone_size: -; v_call: TRBV29-1; j_call: TRBJ1-2; cdr3_nt: TGCAGCGTTGAAGATCGAGGGCAGCAGAACTATGGCTACACCTTC; cdr3_aa: CSVEDRGQQNYGYTF
d_call: -; clone_size: -; v_call: TRBV29-1; j_call: TRBJ2-7; cdr3_nt: TGCAGCGTACAACGCTCCTACGAGCAGTACTTC; cdr3_aa: CSVQRSYEQYF
d_call: -; clone_size: -; v_call: TRBV9; j_call: TRBJ1-2; cdr3_nt: TGTGCCAGCAGCGGAGATCTGCACGGTCCGGGCTATGGCTACACCTTC; cdr3_aa: CASSGDLHGPGYGYTF
d_call: -; clone_size: -; v_call: TRBV2; j_call: TRBJ2-2; cdr3_nt: TGTGCCAGTCAACTAGCAGCGGGGGAGCTGTTTTTT; cdr3_aa: CASQLAAGELFF